This TCR beta chain came from a study of OX40 agonist ivuxolimab in advanced cancers. Whole-study context: Prior therapy, whether anti-PD-1, anti-PD-L1 or anti-CTLA-4, was allowed, and approximately 37% had some. Notes on the study in general: With doses of 0.1 to 3.0 mg/kg, CD4+ and CD8+ blood T cells had undergone clonal expansion by week 6. On average, CD8+ T cells showed a greater number of expanded clones than CD4+.

About this clone: What it binds is unknown. Other DNA sequences in this sample translate to the same CDR3.

Clones were sequenced by immunoSEQ multiplex PCR, and TCRdb holds only the in-frame ones, with some missing. The repertoire has 70,000 to 95,000 clones, approximately 90% of them found once; the top ten carry approximately 0.69%. CDR3 length equals 14 residues. Germline CDR1 and CDR2: SGHRS and YFSETQ. The V end was cut by 2 bases, the J end by 1 base, with 10 bases between. This receptor was taken from an adult with an advanced solid tumor such as melanoma, head and neck, liver or kidney cancer. The sample here was CD4+ or CD8+ T cells sorted from blood, taken in a trial of the OX40 agonist ivuxolimab. The gene calls are TRBV5-1 and TRBJ2-7; D gene ambiguous. CDR3 DNA: TGCGCCAGCAGCTTCTCTAGGGATTCCTACGAGCAGTACTTC. Its translation is CASSFSRDSYEQYF.